The 21 T cell receptor beta chains listed next were all sequenced from one sample in a study of technical replicates of blood from four donors. Generated by immunoSEQ multiplex PCR, the TCRdb table keeps only in-frame clones and is missing some. The table includes 75,000 to 95,000 clones, approximately 94% detected once. The specimen sequenced was T cells isolated from PBMCs. The receptor set was obtained from a human donor in good health.

CDR3 amino acids: CASSFVETQYF. CDR3 nucleotide sequence: TGTGCCAGCAGTTTCGTGGAGACCCAGTACTTC. This chain links TRBV28 with TRBJ2-5; D gene unclear. Germline values: CDR1 MDHEN, CDR2 SYDVKM. V shed 3 bases and J shed 5 bases, with 4 bases lying between them. This CDR3 spans 11 amino acids. Full variable domain (remainder filled in from reference TRBV28 and TRBJ2-5): DVKVTQSSRYLVKRTGEKVFLECVQDMDHENMFWYRQDPGLGLRLIYFSYDVKMKEKGDIPEGYSVSREKKERFSLILESASTNQTSMYLCASSFVETQYFGPGTRLLVL.

The rearrangement uses TRBV30 and TRBJ2-1; 7 bases are shared with TRBD2. CDR1 is GTSNPN and CDR2 is SVGIG in the germline V gene (reference sequence). J lost 7 bases, V lost 0 bases, and 9 bases had no gene match. The CDR3 has 15 amino acids. The CDR3 DNA sequence: TGTGCCTGGAGTGTTGGCGGGAGCTCTACAAATGAGCAGTTCTTC. Translating it yields CAWSVGGSSTNEQFF.

This clone was detected once. The V gene is TRBV5-8, the J gene TRBJ2-2; D possibly corresponds to TRBD2 (5 bases). The CDR3 extends over 14 amino acids. The V and J ends lost 0 bases and 8 bases respectively, with 11 bases between them. The V gene's germline CDR1 is SGHTS and CDR2 YDEGEE. For the CDR3, the DNA is TGTGCCAGCAGCTTGGAGCTTTGGAGGGGGGAGCTGTTTTTT. The encoded protein is CASSLELWRGELFF.

The genes are TRBV21-1 and TRBJ2-7; whether TRBD2, the table's D call, matches the DNA was not checked. TRBV21-1 is reported as a pseudogene. The CDR3 consists of 17 residues. The CDR3 DNA reads as TGTGCCAGCAGCACAGCGAAAAAGGGACTAGCGACAAACGAGCAGTACTTC. Protein: CASSTAKKGLATNEQYF.

The V and J genes are TRBV4-2 and TRBJ2-7, with 10 bases that match TRBD1. The CDR3 length is 16 residues. Germline V lookup: CDR1 LGHNA, CDR2 YNFKEQ. V lost 2 bases, J lost 4 bases, and 8 bases stayed unmatched. CDR3 DNA sequence: TGTGCCAGCAGCCAAACCCGGGACAGGGGCTTTTACGAGCAGTACTTC. It yields the protein CASSQTRDRGFYEQYF.

This clone was seen a single time. The chain uses TRBV4-2 and TRBJ2-7; 7 nucleotides line up with TRBD2. This CDR3 comprises 16 residues. The germline gives CDR1 LGHNA, CDR2 YNFKEQ. V was pared by 0 bases and J by 2 bases, with 7 bases of the junction left unmatched. The DNA for the CDR3 is TGTGCCAGCAGCCAAGATTATGGACTAGTCCCCTACGAGCAGTACTTC. Protein sequence: CASSQDYGLVPYEQYF.

The V gene is TRBV4-1, the J gene TRBJ2-7; TRBD1 agrees at 8 bases. The CDR3 is 15 amino acids. Looked up from germline, CDR1 is MGHRA and CDR2 is YSYEKL. V lost 2 bases, J lost 1 base, and 4 bases stayed unmatched. For the CDR3, the DNA is TGCGCCAGCAGCCAATTGGGACAGGTGTCCTACGAGCAGTACTTC. Its translation is CASSQLGQVSYEQYF.

This clone was detected only once. The V gene is TRBV7-2, the J gene TRBJ1-4; 10 bases match TRBD1. Germline CDR1 and CDR2: SGHTA and FQGNSA. V dropped 4 bases and J dropped 8; count of bases not matched to a gene: 7. The CDR3 length is 15 residues. CDR3 region: CASSSRTGGWEKLFF. The CDR3 region has the DNA TGTGCCAGCAGCTCCAGGACAGGGGGTTGGGAAAAACTGTTTTTT.

The J gene is TRBJ1-2, the V gene TRBV27; D uncertain. The CDR3 spans 15 residues. CDR1 MNHEY and CDR2 SMNVEV come from the germline V gene (reference sequence). The germline V and J ends were trimmed by 3 bases and 0 bases, with 11 bases remaining between them. In DNA form, the CDR3 reads TGTGCCAGCAGTTTCAGCGGCACCACTAACTATGGCTACACCTTC. Translated, it gives CASSFSGTTNYGYTF.

In this sample, this clone turned up once. V gene TRBV18 combines with J gene TRBJ2-4, with D perhaps TRBD2 (6 bases). This CDR3 contains 13 residues. CDR1 is KGHSH and CDR2 is LQKENI in the germline V gene. The V end lost 10 bases, the J end lost 1 base, and 11 bases lay between the germline ends. This chain's CDR3 is CATSEGAKNIQYF. The DNA for the CDR3 is TGTGCCACCTCGGAGGGCGCCAAAAACATTCAGTACTTC.

The genes are TRBV19 and TRBJ2-3; 11 bases line up with TRBD2. Germline-derived CDR1 and CDR2 are LNHDA and SQIVND (reference sequence). The V gene end was trimmed by 1 base and the J gene end by 4 bases; junction bases not matched to a gene: 7. CDR3 size: 17 residues. This chain's CDR3 is CASSIVGSGRAADTQYF. DNA of the CDR3: TGTGCCAGTAGTATAGTAGGTAGCGGGAGGGCTGCAGATACGCAGTATTTT.

The chain employs TRBV7-3 and TRBJ2-1; 7 bases line up with TRBD1. V was clipped by 3 bases and J by 3 bases; unmatched bases: 5. This CDR3 contains 15 residues. CDR1 and CDR2 from the germline V gene are SGHTA and FQGTGA. The CDR3 loop reads CASSFEGAVYNEQFF. CDR3 bases: TGTGCCAGCAGCTTCGAGGGGGCTGTCTACAATGAGCAGTTCTTC.

The chain links TRBV7-3 to TRBJ1-1; D unclear. Trimming removed 2 bases from V and 0 bases from J, with 7 bases in between. CDR3 size: 14 residues. From germline, CDR1 is SGHTA and CDR2 FQGTGA. The CDR3 DNA reads TGTGCCAGCAGCTTAGGGCAGGTGAACACTGAAGCTTTCTTT. Amino acid sequence: CASSLGQVNTEAFF.

V gene TRBV2 combines with J gene TRBJ2-5; TRBD2 matches at 11 bases. This CDR3 has 16 amino acids. CDR1 and CDR2 (germline): SNHLY, FYNNEI. V lost 6 bases to trimming and J lost 0 bases; unmatched junction nucleotides: 6. Here the CDR3 reads CASSPGLAAYQETQYF. CDR3 nucleotide sequence: TGTGCCAGCAGCCCGGGACTAGCGGCGTACCAAGAGACCCAGTACTTC.

This clone has only one observation. This chain uses TRBV4-3 with TRBJ2-1; TRBD2 agrees at 8 bases. From germline, CDR1 is LGHNA and CDR2 YSLEER. The trim removed 0 bases at V and 5 bases at J, leaving 12 bases unmatched. There are 18 residues in the CDR3. The CDR3 bases are TGCGCCAGCAGCCAAGAGACCACCACTAGCGGCTTAAACAATGAGCAGTTCTTC. Translated: CASSQETTTSGLNNEQFF.

The V and J genes are TRBV7-6 and TRBJ2-4; 7 bases agree with TRBD2. V lost 3 bases to trimming and J lost 1 base; unmatched junction nucleotides: 3. CDR1 SGHVS and CDR2 FNYEAQ come from the germline V gene. This CDR3 has 15 residues. CDR3 DNA sequence: TGTGCCAGCAGCTTCCCCGGGAGGGCCAAAAACATTCAGTACTTC. Protein product: CASSFPGRAKNIQYF. The whole variable domain, filled in from reference TRBV7-6 and TRBJ2-4, reads GAGVSQSPRYKVTKRGQDVALRCDPISGHVSLYWYRQALGQGPEFLTYFNYEAQQDKSGLPNDRFSAERPEGSISTLTIQRTEQRDSAMYRCASSFPGRAKNIQYFGAGTRLSVL.

The chain recombines TRBV27 with TRBJ2-5; 7 nucleotides align to TRBD1. The J segment lost 4 bases and the V segment lost 4 bases, leaving 3 bases of the junction unmatched. This CDR3 is 13 amino acids long. Germline V lookup: CDR1 MNHEY, CDR2 SMNVEV (reference sequence). CDR3 coding DNA: TGTGCCAGCAGTTGGGGACAGAGAGAGACCCAGTACTTC. This gives the protein CASSWGQRETQYF.

The chain carries TRBV7-9 and TRBJ1-1; possibly TRBD1 for D (6 bases). The CDR3 length is 14 residues. The V end was cut by 3 bases, the J end by 4 bases, with 12 bases between. In germline, CDR1 is SEHNR, CDR2 FQNEAQ (reference sequence). CDR3 in DNA: TGTGCCAGCAGCTTTCCGGGACACGGCACTGAAGCTTTCTTT. It encodes CASSFPGHGTEAFF.

This rearrangement joins TRBV5-1 to TRBJ2-3, with D perhaps TRBD2 (5 bases). V was trimmed by 5 bases and J by 2 bases, leaving 12 bases between them. The germline V gene encodes CDR1 SGHRS and CDR2 YFSETQ. The CDR3 totals 14 residues. The CDR3 loop reads CASRGLANTDTQYF. In nucleotides, the CDR3 is TGCGCCAGCAGAGGTCTAGCAAACACAGATACGCAGTATTTT.

DNA of the CDR3: TGTGCCAGCAGTCCGGGACAGCACTATGGCTACACCTTC. Its protein is CASSPGQHYGYTF. The chain links TRBV9 to TRBJ1-2, with TRBD1 matching 7 bases. The V segment lost 5 bases and the J segment 3 bases; nucleotides outside the gene matches: 4. This CDR3 is 13 amino acids long. The V gene's germline CDR1 is SGDLS and CDR2 YYNGEE.

The CDR3 bases are TGTGCCAGTAGTCGAGGACAGGGGAGTCAGGAGCAGTACTTC. It codes for CASSRGQGSQEQYF. V gene TRBV19 combines with J gene TRBJ2-7, with TRBD1 matching 9 bases. Germline V CDR1 and CDR2: LNHDA, SQIVND (reference sequence). This CDR3 is 14 amino acids long. The trim removed 5 bases at V and 7 bases at J, leaving 9 bases unmatched.